This T cell receptor beta chain was identified in a study of siplizumab effects on memory and regulatory T cells. Study outcomes and limitations: The study did not confirm that proliferating Tregs from siplizumab cultures were suppressive.

In regard to this clone: Its antigen is still unknown.

The germline V and J ends were trimmed by 0 bases and 2 bases, with 12 bases remaining between them. The CDR3 is 16 residues long. CDR1 is SNHLY, CDR2 FYNNEI, per germline. Assay used: immunoSEQ multiplex PCR; TCRdb lists only in-frame clones, some missing. The sample shows tens of thousands of clones, just over 95% of them seen only once. Unstimulated naive, memory, effector memory and TEMRA subsets were subjected to sequencing in a few donor pairs. The source is a human donor in good health. The chain couples TRBV2 to TRBJ2-3; tentatively, D is TRBD2 (5 bases). Material for sequencing was naive CD8+ T cells sorted from blood. The CDR3 is CASSEALASTTDTQYF. In DNA form, the CDR3 reads TGTGCCAGCAGTGAAGCGCTAGCCTCCACCACAGATACGCAGTATTTT. Looking up the rest from reference TRBV2 and TRBJ2-3 gives the full variable domain: EPEVTQTPSHQVTQMGQEVILRCVPISNHLYFYWYRQILGQKVEFLVSFYNNEISEKSEIFDDQFSVERPDGSNFTLKIRSTKLEDSAMYFCASSEALASTTDTQYFGPGTRLTVL.